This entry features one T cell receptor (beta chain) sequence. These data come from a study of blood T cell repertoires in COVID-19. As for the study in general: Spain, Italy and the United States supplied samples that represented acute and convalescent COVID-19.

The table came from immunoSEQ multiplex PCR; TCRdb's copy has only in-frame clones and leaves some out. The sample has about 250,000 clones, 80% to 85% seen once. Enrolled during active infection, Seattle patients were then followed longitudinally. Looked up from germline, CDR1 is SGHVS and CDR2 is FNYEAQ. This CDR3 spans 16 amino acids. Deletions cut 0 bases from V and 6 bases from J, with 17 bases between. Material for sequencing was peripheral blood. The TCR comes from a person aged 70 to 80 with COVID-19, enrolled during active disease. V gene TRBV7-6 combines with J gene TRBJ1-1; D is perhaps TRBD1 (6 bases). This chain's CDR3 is CASSLADGGLGAEAFF. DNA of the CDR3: TGTGCCAGCAGCTTAGCAGATGGGGGCTTAGGCGCTGAAGCTTTCTTT.